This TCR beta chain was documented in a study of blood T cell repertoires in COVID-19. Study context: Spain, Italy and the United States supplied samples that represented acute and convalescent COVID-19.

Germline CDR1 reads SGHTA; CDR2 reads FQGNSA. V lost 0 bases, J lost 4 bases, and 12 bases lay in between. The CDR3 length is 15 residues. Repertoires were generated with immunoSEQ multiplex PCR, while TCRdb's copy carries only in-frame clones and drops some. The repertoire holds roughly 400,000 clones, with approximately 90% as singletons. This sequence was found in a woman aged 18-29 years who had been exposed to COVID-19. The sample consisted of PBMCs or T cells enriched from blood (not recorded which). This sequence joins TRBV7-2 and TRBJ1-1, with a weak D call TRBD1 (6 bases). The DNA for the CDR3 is TGTGCCAGCAGCTTAGCGGGGGGCGGGGGCACTGAAGCTTTCTTT. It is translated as CASSLAGGGGTEAFF.